These 27 T cell receptor beta chains were all obtained from the same sample, sequenced in a study of OX40 agonist ivuxolimab in advanced cancers. The table came from immunoSEQ multiplex PCR; TCRdb's copy has only in-frame clones and leaves some out. The sample lists roughly 71,000 clones; approximately 90% were seen once. This material consisted of CD4+ or CD8+ T cells sorted from blood, taken in a trial of the OX40 agonist ivuxolimab. Every receptor here comes from an adult with an advanced solid tumor such as melanoma, head and neck, liver or kidney cancer.

This chain uses TRBV11-2 with TRBJ2-7; the D is unclear. V lost 3 bases to trimming and J lost 3 bases, with 0 bases between them. Germline loops: CDR1 SGHAT, CDR2 FQNNGV. The CDR3 covers 10 residues. The CDR3 DNA sequence: TGTGCCAGCAGCTTCTACGAGCAGTACTTC. The encoded protein is CASSFYEQYF.

This sequence joins TRBV30 and TRBJ2-2; D gene uncertain. Trimming cost V 0 bases and J 0 bases, with 5 bases left between them. The CDR3 has 14 residues. The germline CDR1 and CDR2 sequences are GTSNPN and SVGIG (reference sequence). In DNA form, the CDR3 reads TGTGCCTGGAGTGTAAACCCGAACACCGGGGAGCTGTTTTTT. It encodes CAWSVNPNTGELFF. Looking up the rest from reference TRBV30 and TRBJ2-2 gives the full variable domain: SQTIHQWPATLVQPVGSPLSLECTVEGTSNPNLYWYRQAAGRGLQLLFYSVGIGQISSEVPQNLSASRPQDRQFILSSKKLLLSDSGFYLCAWSVNPNTGELFFGEGSRLTVL.

This chain uses TRBV7-9 with TRBJ2-7; 9 bases are shared with TRBD1. The junction had 6 bases not matched to a gene; V was cut back by 5 bases and J by 4 bases. Germline CDR1 is SEHNR and CDR2 is FQNEAQ (reference sequence). The CDR3 extends over 14 amino acids. In DNA, the CDR3 is TGTGCCAGCAGCAGTCGGGACAGGGTGTACGAGCAGTACTTC. Its protein product is CASSSRDRVYEQYF.

The rearrangement uses TRBV7-8 and TRBJ2-1; D is tentatively TRBD1 or TRBD2 (5 bases each). This CDR3 has 13 amino acids. Germline V gene data show CDR1 as SGHVS and CDR2 as FQNEAQ. Trimming removed 5 bases from V and 4 bases from J, with 9 bases in between. CDR3 protein: CASSGTGYNEQFF. The CDR3 DNA reads TGTGCCAGCAGCGGGACGGGGTACAATGAGCAGTTCTTC.

CDR3 amino acids: CASSETTGTYEQYF. The CDR3 DNA reads TGTGCCAGCAGCGAAACCACAGGGACCTACGAGCAGTACTTC. The V gene is TRBV7-8, the J gene TRBJ2-7; a possible D gene is TRBD1 (6 bases). This CDR3 has 14 amino acids. Trimming took off 5 bases at V and 2 bases at J, with 13 bases between the two ends. Germline V CDR1 and CDR2: SGHVS, FQNEAQ.

The CDR3 protein is CASSERGIYTF. The DNA of the CDR3 is TGTGCCAGCAGTGAGCGGGGGATCTACACCTTC. The gene calls are TRBV25-1 and TRBJ1-2, with a possible D match to TRBD1 (5 bases). Germline V CDR1 and CDR2: MGHDK, SYGVNS. This CDR3 comprises 11 residues. Trimming took 3 bases from V and 10 from J, leaving 9 bases between them.

J is TRBJ2-3 and V is TRBV25-1, with D maybe TRBD2 (7 bases). V gave up 8 bases and J gave up 0 bases, with 24 bases separating them. CDR1 and CDR2 from the germline V gene are MGHDK and SYGVNS. CDR3 length equals 18 residues. CDR3 DNA: TGTGCCAGCTCCGTGGTCCGGGTAGGGGGGGCTAGCACAGATACGCAGTATTTT. Amino acids: CASSVVRVGGASTDTQYF.

V usage is TRBV19 and J usage is TRBJ2-7, with D perhaps being TRBD1 or TRBD2 (5 bases each). The length of the CDR3 is 13 residues. V was trimmed by 5 bases and J by 5 bases, leaving 13 bases between them. Germline values: CDR1 LNHDA, CDR2 SQIVND (reference sequence). The CDR3 sequence is CASSPRDVDEQYF. DNA for the CDR3: TGTGCCAGTAGTCCCAGGGACGTCGACGAGCAGTACTTC.

The rearrangement joins TRBV30 to TRBJ2-2; D possibly corresponds to TRBD1 (6 bases). The V end was cut by 2 bases, the J end by 5 bases, with 6 bases between. The germline V gene has CDR1 GTSNPN and CDR2 SVGIG (reference sequence). The CDR3 totals 12 residues. The CDR3 sequence: CAWSRGTGELFF. CDR3 coding DNA: TGTGCCTGGAGTAGGGGGACCGGGGAGCTGTTTTTT.

This chain uses TRBV5-8 with TRBJ2-3; 10 nucleotides align to TRBD2. Losses at the gene ends were 2 bases for V and 2 bases for J; bases not matched to a gene: 5. Germline V CDR1 and CDR2: SGHTS, YDEGEE. This CDR3 contains 16 residues. As DNA, the CDR3 is TGTGCCAGCAGCTTCAAAGCGGGAGGGCCCACAGATACGCAGTATTTT. Protein: CASSFKAGGPTDTQYF.

The table lists this clone with a count of one. The CDR3 nucleotides are TGTGCCAGCAGCCCGACTAGCAATGAGCAGTTCTTC. Translation gives CASSPTSNEQFF. This rearrangement joins TRBV11-1 to TRBJ2-1, with TRBD2 as a possible D gene (6 bases). The V end was cut by 5 bases, the J end by 6 bases, with 8 bases between. There are 12 residues in the CDR3. The germline V gene encodes CDR1 SGHAT and CDR2 FQDESV (reference sequence).

The V and J genes are TRBV5-1 and TRBJ1-3; D is unresolved. Trimming removed 0 bases from V and 4 bases from J, with 14 bases in between. CDR3 length: 16 amino acids. Germline CDR1 and CDR2: SGHRS and YFSETQ. The CDR3 DNA reads as TGCGCCAGCAGCTTGGAGGCCCCTGCGGGGGGAAACACCATATATTTT. This sequence encodes CASSLEAPAGGNTIYF.

This clone appeared a single time. CDR3 loop: CASSTNQPQHF. As DNA, the CDR3 is TGTGCCAGCAGTACGAATCAGCCCCAGCATTTT. The chain has TRBV6-6 and TRBJ1-5; D gene ambiguous. CDR3 length: 11 residues. Trimming took 5 bases from V and 4 from J, leaving 3 bases between them. The germline gives CDR1 MNHNY, CDR2 SVGAGI (reference sequence).

The table lists this clone with a count of one. The chain carries TRBV27 and TRBJ1-1; 7 nucleotides align to TRBD1. This CDR3 is 15 amino acids long. With V trimmed by 3 bases and J by 0 bases, 4 bases remained unmatched. CDR1 and CDR2 from the germline V gene are MNHEY and SMNVEV (reference sequence). CDR3 loop: CASSFQTGMNTEAFF. DNA of the CDR3: TGTGCCAGCAGTTTCCAGACAGGGATGAACACTGAAGCTTTCTTT.

The V call is TRBV7-9, the J call TRBJ2-3; D perhaps matches TRBD2 (6 bases). This CDR3 is 18 amino acids long. V shed 6 bases and J shed 0 bases, with 22 bases lying between them. In germline, CDR1 is SEHNR, CDR2 FQNEAQ (reference sequence). The DNA of the CDR3 is TGTGCCAGCAGACCACCCCAGAGGGCGGGGCCAAGCACAGATACGCAGTATTTT. It is translated as CASRPPQRAGPSTDTQYF. The whole variable domain, filled in from reference TRBV7-9 and TRBJ2-3, reads DTGVSQNPRHKITKRGQNVTFRCDPISEHNRLYWYRQTLGQGPEFLTYFQNEAQLEKSRLLSDRFSAERPKGSFSTLEIQRTEQGDSAMYLCASRPPQRAGPSTDTQYFGPGTRLTVL.

CDR3 in amino acids: CASSLGLAGGHEQFF. The CDR3 bases are TGTGCCAGCAGCTTGGGACTAGCGGGAGGTCATGAGCAGTTCTTC. The chain employs TRBV5-8 and TRBJ2-1; 13 nucleotides align to TRBD2. Germline CDR1 SGHTS, CDR2 YDEGEE. Losses at the gene ends were 0 bases for V and 8 bases for J; bases not matched to a gene: 2. The CDR3 runs 15 residues.

The J gene is TRBJ2-1, the V gene TRBV27, with D possibly matching TRBD1 (6 bases). Looked up from germline, CDR1 is MNHEY and CDR2 is SMNVEV (reference sequence). CDR3 length equals 14 residues. V shed 3 bases and J shed 5 bases, with 11 bases lying between them. The CDR3 sequence is CASSFGDINNEQFF. In DNA, the CDR3 is TGTGCCAGCAGTTTCGGGGACATAAACAATGAGCAGTTCTTC.

The CDR3 loop reads CASSGGRGDTQYF. The CDR3 region has the DNA TGTGCCAGCAGTGGCGGGAGGGGAGATACGCAGTATTTT. J is TRBJ2-3 and V is TRBV6-4, with 9 bases matching TRBD2. The CDR3 is made up of 13 amino acids. Germline CDR1 reads MRHNA; CDR2 reads SNTAGT. The V segment lost 4 bases and the J segment 5 bases; nucleotides outside the gene matches: 1.

The V and J genes are TRBV6-1 and TRBJ2-3, with 12 bases identical to TRBD1. The CDR3 runs to 17 residues. Trimming removed 0 bases from V and 5 bases from J; junction bases left unmatched: 6. The germline V gene has CDR1 MNHNS and CDR2 SASEGT. The CDR3 reads CASSEAAGTGGRDTQYF. The CDR3 region has the DNA TGTGCCAGCAGTGAAGCGGCCGGGACAGGGGGCCGAGATACGCAGTATTTT.

Ten or more counts support this clone. This chain uses TRBV15 with TRBJ2-1; D call uncertain. Trimming removed 8 bases from V and 6 bases from J, with 14 bases in between. The length of the CDR3 is 13 residues. Germline V gene sequence: CDR1 LNHNV, CDR2 YYDKDF (reference sequence). This CDR3 reads CATYEQQSNEQFF. The CDR3, as DNA: TGTGCCACCTATGAACAGCAGTCCAATGAGCAGTTCTTC.

The chain combines TRBV9 with TRBJ2-7; D not resolved. The V end was cut by 4 bases, the J end by 0 bases, with 5 bases between. The germline V gene encodes CDR1 SGDLS and CDR2 YYNGEE. This CDR3 spans 12 amino acids. Here the CDR3 reads CASSLSSYEQYF. The CDR3 nucleotides are TGTGCCAGCAGCCTGAGCTCCTACGAGCAGTACTTC.

The chain uses TRBV5-6 and TRBJ2-7; 12 bases fit TRBD2. The V and J ends lost 4 bases and 6 bases, in that order; junction bases with no gene match: 2. The V gene's germline CDR1 is SGHDT and CDR2 YYEEEE. There are 13 residues in the CDR3. The CDR3 DNA sequence: TGTGCCAGCAGCCTGGGACTAGCGGGCGAGCAGTACTTC. This sequence encodes CASSLGLAGEQYF.

This rearrangement joins TRBV27 to TRBJ2-1; D is tentatively TRBD1 or TRBD2 (6 bases each). V gave up 2 bases and J gave up 7 bases, with 15 bases separating them. The CDR3 runs to 15 residues. CDR1 is MNHEY, CDR2 SMNVEV, per germline (reference sequence). In nucleotides, the CDR3 is TGTGCCAGCAGTTTAGGTTCAAGGGGGACTAATGAGCAGTTCTTC. This codes for CASSLGSRGTNEQFF.

This clone was found a few times. V and J are TRBV27 and TRBJ2-1; no firm D call. The CDR3 contains 14 residues. V was trimmed by 8 bases and J by 6 bases, leaving 17 bases between them. The germline V gene has CDR1 MNHEY and CDR2 SMNVEV (reference sequence). CDR3: CASSLQPTGNEQFF. CDR3 DNA sequence: TGTGCCAGCTCCCTGCAGCCCACTGGCAATGAGCAGTTCTTC.

This clone was detected a few times. CDR3 bases: TGTGCCAGCAGAATGACAGTTGGCGAGCAGTACTTC. Translating it yields CASRMTVGEQYF. This rearrangement joins TRBV6-5 to TRBJ2-7, with D perhaps matching TRBD1 (5 bases). Germline V gives CDR1 MNHEY, CDR2 SVGAGI. CDR3 length equals 12 residues. With 6 bases removed from V and 6 bases from J, the gap between germline ends came to 12 bases.

The chain carries TRBV6-5 and TRBJ2-3; weak D call: TRBD2 (6 bases). This CDR3 is 14 amino acids long. V lost 6 bases and J lost 1, with 11 bases in between. The germline CDR1 and CDR2 sequences are MNHEY and SVGAGI. The chain's CDR3 is CASREASGTDTQYF. CDR3 bases: TGTGCCAGCAGGGAGGCTAGCGGCACAGATACGCAGTATTTT.

V usage is TRBV4-3 and J usage is TRBJ2-7; D remains ambiguous. The germline gives CDR1 LGHNA, CDR2 YSLEER. The CDR3 is 15 residues long. V lost 0 bases and J lost 0, with 9 bases in between. CDR3 loop: CASSQDRSASYEQYF. In DNA, the CDR3 is TGCGCCAGCAGCCAAGATCGAAGCGCCTCCTACGAGCAGTACTTC.